Below are 8 T cell receptor beta chains sequenced from a single sample in a study of blood T cell repertoires in COVID-19. This table comes from immunoSEQ multiplex PCR, and its TCRdb copy is limited to in-frame clones, with some not included. This sample yields some 96,000 clones, of which around four fifths are seen a single time; around a third belongs to the top ten. The source material was peripheral blood. Receptors originate from a man in his sixties or seventies with active or convalescent COVID-19.

The chain employs TRBV2 and TRBJ2-2, with 8 bases identical to TRBD1. J gave up 4 bases and V 6 bases, and 13 bases lay outside the gene matches. CDR1 is SNHLY and CDR2 is FYNNEI in the germline V gene. CDR3 length equals 17 residues. CDR3 region: CASRTPDRAFGTGELFF. The CDR3 DNA reads as TGTGCCAGCAGGACTCCGGACAGGGCTTTTGGCACCGGGGAGCTGTTTTTT.

The chain couples TRBV6-5 to TRBJ1-2; 9 bases map to TRBD1. This CDR3 contains 16 residues. Unmatched junction bases numbered 5, after V lost 0 bases and J lost 3 bases. The germline CDR1 and CDR2 sequences are MNHEY and SVGAGI. The CDR3, as DNA: TGTGCCAGCAGTTACTCTGGACAGGGGTCCCACTATGGCTACACCTTC. Amino acid sequence: CASSYSGQGSHYGYTF.

The chain couples TRBV27 to TRBJ1-1; 8 bases align to TRBD1. This CDR3 is built from 13 residues. Germline V CDR1 and CDR2: MNHEY, SMNVEV (reference sequence). V was clipped by 3 bases and J by 5 bases; unmatched bases: 2. CDR3 in amino acids: CASSLGTGTEAFF. Here the CDR3 DNA reads TGTGCCAGCAGTTTGGGGACAGGAACTGAAGCTTTCTTT.

V and J are TRBV27 and TRBJ2-7, with 11 positions matching TRBD2. This CDR3 is 15 amino acids long. V dropped 6 bases and J dropped 7; count of bases not matched to a gene: 11. Germline lookup yields CDR1 MNHEY and CDR2 SMNVEV (reference sequence). This CDR3 is CASRPFLAGGSEQYF. CDR3 DNA: TGTGCCAGCAGACCCTTTCTAGCGGGAGGTTCTGAGCAGTACTTC.

This chain connects TRBV3-1 (or the pseudogene TRBV3-2) to TRBJ1-5; 9 bases line up with TRBD1. The J segment lost 9 bases and the V segment lost 4 bases, leaving 7 bases of the junction unmatched. Germline CDR1 reads LGHDT; CDR2 reads YNNKEL (reference sequence). The CDR3 has 14 residues. Here the CDR3 reads CASSPQGTGPPQHF. The DNA for the CDR3 is TGTGCCAGCAGCCCACAAGGGACAGGGCCGCCCCAGCATTTT.

This chain uses TRBV2 with TRBJ1-1; D is undetermined. The CDR3 length is 15 residues. CDR1 and CDR2 from the germline V gene are SNHLY and FYNNEI. V gave up 2 bases and J gave up 3 bases, with 13 bases separating them. The CDR3 protein is CASSEWASSDTEAFF. The CDR3 DNA follows: TGTGCCAGCAGTGAATGGGCCTCGTCGGACACTGAAGCTTTCTTT.

The chain uses TRBV15 and TRBJ1-1; D is perhaps TRBD1 (5 bases). The CDR3 is made up of 14 amino acids. The V gene's germline CDR1 is LNHNV and CDR2 YYDKDF (reference sequence). V was pared by 1 base and J by 0 bases, with 6 bases between. CDR3 DNA sequence: TGTGCCACCAGCAGAGCAGGGTTGAACACTGAAGCTTTCTTT. This translates into CATSRAGLNTEAFF. Complete variable domain (other parts from reference TRBV15 and TRBJ1-1): DAMVIQNPRYQVTQFGKPVTLSCSQTLNHNVMYWYQQKSSQAPKLLFHYYDKDFNNEADTPDNFQSRRPNTSFCFLDIRSPGLGDTAMYLCATSRAGLNTEAFFGQGTRLTVV.

The chain carries TRBV23-1 and TRBJ1-3; the match to TRBD1 covers 9 bases. TRBV23-1 is an ORF, and what it does is uncertain. V trimming: 1 base; J trimming: 0 bases; junction bases outside the gene matches: 4. CDR3 length equals 17 residues. The CDR3 nucleotides are TGCGCCAGCAGTCAATGGGGACAGGGCAACTCTGGAAACACCATATATTTT. This encodes CASSQWGQGNSGNTIYF.